The clone carrying this T cell receptor (beta chain) was detected only once. This entry comes from a study of blood T cell repertoires in COVID-19. Study-wide background: Spain, Italy and the United States supplied samples that represented acute and convalescent COVID-19.

V lost 7 bases and J 5 bases, leaving 13 bases between the germline ends. CDR1 and CDR2 from the germline V gene are SGDLS and YYNGEE. The CDR3 has 14 amino acids. In the original workflow: Amplifying reference gene primers gave estimates of nucleated cell counts. The data were produced by immunoSEQ multiplex PCR, yet TCRdb's version contains in-frame clones alone and is incomplete. Clone size and the V and J calls come from that table; the DNA yielded D and trimming. The sample contains roughly 49,000 clones, approximately 95% of which appear only once. The chain recombines TRBV9 with TRBJ1-6; D is perhaps TRBD1 (6 bases). Sequencing was carried out using peripheral blood. The sequence was collected from a man aged 55 to 69 with COVID-19, enrolled during active disease. CDR3 in amino acids: CASAQTGNNSPLHF. The CDR3 region has the DNA TGTGCCAGCGCACAAACAGGGAATAATTCACCCCTCCACTTT.